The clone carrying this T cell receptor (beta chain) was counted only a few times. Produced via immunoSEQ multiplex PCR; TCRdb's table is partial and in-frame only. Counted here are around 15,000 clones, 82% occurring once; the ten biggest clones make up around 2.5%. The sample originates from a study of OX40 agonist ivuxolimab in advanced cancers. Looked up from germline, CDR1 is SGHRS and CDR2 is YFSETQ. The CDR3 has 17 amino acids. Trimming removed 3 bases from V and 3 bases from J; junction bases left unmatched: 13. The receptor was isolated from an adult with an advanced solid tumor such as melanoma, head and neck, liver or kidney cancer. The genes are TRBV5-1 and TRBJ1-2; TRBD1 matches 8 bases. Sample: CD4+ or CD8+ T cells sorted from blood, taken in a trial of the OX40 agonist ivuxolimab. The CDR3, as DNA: TGCGCCAGCAGCTCCGGACAGGGTAGAACGCTCGACTATGGCTACACCTTC. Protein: CASSSGQGRTLDYGYTF.